This TCR beta chain stems from a study of blood T cells in healthy people across ages. Notes on the study in general: Among T cells, TCR beta diversity per million cells dropped roughly linearly as age rose.

CDR3 length: 15 amino acids. Germline V gene lookup returns CDR1 LGHNA and CDR2 YNFKEQ. V lost 4 bases, J lost 0 bases, and 5 bases stayed unmatched. Through a sample-barcoded 5' primer and a J-beta primer mix, a second PCR was run for roughly 7 to 11 cycles. A tag from a template-switch adaptor with 12 random nucleotides marked each cDNA molecule. TCRdb redid the calling of the 5' RACE reads with MiXCR, one entry per CDR3 protein. The repertoire consists of about 780,000 distinct CDR3 sequences, with 35% to 60% occurring once and the leading ten covering 18%. Remarks on this clonotype: What it binds is not known.

The authors extracted at least 5 micrograms of total RNA per sample. The chain combines TRBV4-2 with TRBJ1-1; TRBD1 agrees at 7 bases. Sequenced sample: blood. The clonotype comes from a man older than 75 in good health. CDR3 residues: CASSRGTELNTEAFF. CDR3 DNA sequence: TGTGCCAGCAGCCGCGGGACAGAACTGAACACTGAAGCTTTCTTT.